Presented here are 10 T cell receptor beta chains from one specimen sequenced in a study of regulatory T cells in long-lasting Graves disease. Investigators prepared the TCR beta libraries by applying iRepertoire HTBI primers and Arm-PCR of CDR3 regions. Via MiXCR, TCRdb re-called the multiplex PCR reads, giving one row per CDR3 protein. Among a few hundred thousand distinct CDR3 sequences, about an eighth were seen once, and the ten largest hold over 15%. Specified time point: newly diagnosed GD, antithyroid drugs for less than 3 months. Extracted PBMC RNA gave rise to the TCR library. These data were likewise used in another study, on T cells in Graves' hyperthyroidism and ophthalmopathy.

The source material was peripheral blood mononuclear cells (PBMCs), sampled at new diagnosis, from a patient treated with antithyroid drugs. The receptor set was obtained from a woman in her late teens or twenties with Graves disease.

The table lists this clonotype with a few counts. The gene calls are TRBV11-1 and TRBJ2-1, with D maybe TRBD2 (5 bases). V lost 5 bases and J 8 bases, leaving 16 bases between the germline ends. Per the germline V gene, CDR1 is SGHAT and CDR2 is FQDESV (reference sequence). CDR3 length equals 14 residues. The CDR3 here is CASSPPRALHEQFF. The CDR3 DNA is TGTGCCAGCAGCCCCCCGAGGGCACTCCATGAGCAGTTCTTC.

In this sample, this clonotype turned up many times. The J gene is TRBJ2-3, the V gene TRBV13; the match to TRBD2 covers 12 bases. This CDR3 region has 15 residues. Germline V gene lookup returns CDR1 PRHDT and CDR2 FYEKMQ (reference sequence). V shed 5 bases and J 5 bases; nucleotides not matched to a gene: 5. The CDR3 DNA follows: TGTGCCAGCAGCAAGACTAGCGGGAGAGGAGATACGCAGTATTTT. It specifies CASSKTSGRGDTQYF.

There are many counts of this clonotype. Here the CDR3 DNA reads TGTGCTAGTGGTTTGGTACTCGGGGACGAAGAGACCCAGTACTTC. It encodes CASGLVLGDEETQYF. The chain couples TRBV12-5 to TRBJ2-5; either TRBD1 or TRBD2 may fit D (5 bases each). The CDR3 has 15 residues. Germline values: CDR1 LGHNT, CDR2 FRNRAP. V was pared by 0 bases and J by 3 bases, with 11 bases between.

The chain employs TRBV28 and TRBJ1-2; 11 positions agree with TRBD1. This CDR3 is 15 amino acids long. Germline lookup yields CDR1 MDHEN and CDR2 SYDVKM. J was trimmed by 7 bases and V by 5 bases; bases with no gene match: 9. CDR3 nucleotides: TGTGCCAGCAGTCTCGGGACAGGGGGTCTATCTGGCTACACCTTC. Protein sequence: CASSLGTGGLSGYTF.

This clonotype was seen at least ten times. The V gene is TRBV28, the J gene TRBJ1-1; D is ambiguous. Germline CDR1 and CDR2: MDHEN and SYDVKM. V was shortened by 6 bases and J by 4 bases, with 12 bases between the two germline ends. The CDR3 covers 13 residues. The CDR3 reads CASRDGWVTEAFF. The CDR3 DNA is TGTGCCAGCAGGGACGGCTGGGTCACTGAAGCTTTCTTT.

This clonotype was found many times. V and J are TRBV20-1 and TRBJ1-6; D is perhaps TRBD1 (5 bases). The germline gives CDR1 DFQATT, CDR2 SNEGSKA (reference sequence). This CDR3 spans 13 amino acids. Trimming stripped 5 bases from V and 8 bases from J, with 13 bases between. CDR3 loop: CSAPLTRDSPLHF. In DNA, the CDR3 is TGCAGTGCTCCGTTAACCAGGGATTCACCCCTCCACTTT.

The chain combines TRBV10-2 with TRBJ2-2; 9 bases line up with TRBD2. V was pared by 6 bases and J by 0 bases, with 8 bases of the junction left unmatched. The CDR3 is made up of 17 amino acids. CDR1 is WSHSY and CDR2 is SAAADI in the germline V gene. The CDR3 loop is CASRATASGTNTGELFF. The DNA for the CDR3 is TGCGCCAGCAGGGCGACGGCTAGCGGGACGAACACCGGGGAGCTGTTTTTT.

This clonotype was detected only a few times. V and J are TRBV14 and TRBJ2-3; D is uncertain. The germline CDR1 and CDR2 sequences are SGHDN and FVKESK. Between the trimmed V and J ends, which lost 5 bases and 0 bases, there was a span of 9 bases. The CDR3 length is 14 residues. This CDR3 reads CASSGLRSTDTQYF. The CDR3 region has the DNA TGTGCCAGCAGCGGCCTCCGTAGCACAGATACGCAGTATTTT.

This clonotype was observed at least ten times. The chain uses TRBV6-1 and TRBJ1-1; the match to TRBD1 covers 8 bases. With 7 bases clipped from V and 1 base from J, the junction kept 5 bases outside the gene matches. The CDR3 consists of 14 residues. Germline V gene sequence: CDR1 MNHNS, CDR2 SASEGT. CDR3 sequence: CASKSGTGNTEAFF. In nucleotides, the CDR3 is TGTGCCAGCAAGTCCGGGACAGGGAACACTGAAGCTTTCTTT.

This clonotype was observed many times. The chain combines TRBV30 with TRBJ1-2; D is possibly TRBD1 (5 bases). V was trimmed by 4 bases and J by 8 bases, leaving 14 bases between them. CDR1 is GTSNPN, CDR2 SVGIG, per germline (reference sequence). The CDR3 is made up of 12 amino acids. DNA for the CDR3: TGTGCCTGGACTCTCAGGGAGGAGGGCTACACCTTC. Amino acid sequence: CAWTLREEGYTF.